The present T cell receptor beta chain was sequenced within a study of PD-1 blockade in classical Hodgkin lymphoma. The sample's time point: cycle 4 day 1 (C4D1), after 5 to 7 weeks of nivolumab. Brentuximab vedotin exposure varied among the patients, all of whom had relapsed after autologous stem cell transplantation. J was trimmed by 6 bases and V by 6 bases; bases with no gene match: 7. CDR3 length equals 14 residues. CDR1 and CDR2 (germline): ENHRY, SYGVKD. Repertoires were generated with immunoSEQ multiplex PCR, while TCRdb's copy carries only in-frame clones and drops some. The sample has about 19,000 clones, 75% to 85% seen once.

The V gene is TRBV10-3, the J gene TRBJ2-1; TRBD2 matches at 8 bases. This TCR was recovered from a human donor with classical Hodgkin lymphoma. The specimen was peripheral blood mononuclear cells (PBMCs), collected before the fourth cycle of nivolumab. CDR3 nucleotides: TGTGCCATCAGCTCCTCTAGCGGGCCCAATGAGCAGTTCTTC. Its protein is CAISSSSGPNEQFF.